There are many counts of the clone carrying this T cell receptor beta chain. Its antigen is unidentified. These data are taken from a study of T-cell memory formation after mild COVID-19. Across the study: TCR clusters largely stayed donor specific. Broader study findings: The study found balanced CD4/CD8 in clones contracting day 15 to 85 and a CD4+ lean in later expanders.

From the 5' RACE reads, TCRdb called clonotypes with MiXCR, one entry per CDR3 protein. This repertoire shows 45,000 to 50,000 distinct CDR3 sequences, 7.3% found once; its top ten account for approximately 1.4%. The germline V gene has CDR1 SQVTM and CDR2 ANQGSEA. V lost 6 bases to trimming and J lost 1 base, with 11 bases between them. This CDR3 comprises 13 residues. The TCR comes from a man younger than 30 who had mild COVID-19 (a few samples of this study predate the infection). Cell type and time point are not known. This chain links TRBV29-1 with TRBJ2-3; no clear D. The sample comprised PBMCs or a T cell subset sorted from them (not recorded which). CDR3 in amino acids: CSVRPGGTDTQYF. The CDR3, as DNA: TGCAGCGTCCGCCCCGGTGGCACAGATACGCAGTATTTT.